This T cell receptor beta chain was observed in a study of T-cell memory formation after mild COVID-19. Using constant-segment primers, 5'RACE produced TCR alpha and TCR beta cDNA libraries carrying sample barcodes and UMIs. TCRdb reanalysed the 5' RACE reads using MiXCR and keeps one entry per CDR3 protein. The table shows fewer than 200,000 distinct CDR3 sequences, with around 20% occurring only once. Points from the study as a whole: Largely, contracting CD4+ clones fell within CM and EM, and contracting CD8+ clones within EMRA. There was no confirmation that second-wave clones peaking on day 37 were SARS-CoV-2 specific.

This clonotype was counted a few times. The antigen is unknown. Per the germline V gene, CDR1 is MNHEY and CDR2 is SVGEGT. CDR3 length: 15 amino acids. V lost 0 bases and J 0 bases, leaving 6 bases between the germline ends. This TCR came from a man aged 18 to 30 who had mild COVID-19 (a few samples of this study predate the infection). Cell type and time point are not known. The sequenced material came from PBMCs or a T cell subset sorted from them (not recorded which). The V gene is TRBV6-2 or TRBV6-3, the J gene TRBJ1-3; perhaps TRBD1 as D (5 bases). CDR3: CASSYSDTSGNTIYF. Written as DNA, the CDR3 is TGTGCCAGCAGTTACTCGGACACCTCTGGAAACACCATATATTTT.